Listed below are T cell receptor beta chains from one sample, sequenced in a study of cytomegalovirus exposure and HLA in healthy donors. The protocol was immunoSEQ multiplex PCR, while the TCRdb copy is restricted to in-frame clones and leaves out a portion. This table holds some 130,000 clones, roughly three quarters found once. Sequencing used PBMCs. The receptors shown here come from a man aged 25 to 40 in good health and CMV-seronegative. Both conserved end residues are part of each CDR3. Fields, in order: CDR3 DNA, CDR3 protein, clone size, J gene, CDR3 length, V gene, D gene. D genes are given only for firm matches. Size values are once, few and many counts, or a class for expanded clones, and some rows have none.

CDR3nt: TGTGCCAGCAGCTTAGTGGGACTAGGAAGGGGTACGCAGTATTTT
CDR3aa: CASSLVGLGRGTQYF
abundance: few
j_gene: TRBJ2-3
len: 15
v_gene: TRBV7-2
d_gene: TRBD2

CDR3nt: TGTGCCAGCGCACCACTAGCGGGGAGTTACAATGAGCAGTTCTTC
CDR3aa: CASAPLAGSYNEQFF
abundance: .
j_gene: TRBJ2-1
len: 15
v_gene: TRBV5-6
d_gene: TRBD2

CDR3nt: TGTGCCAGTAGCAACATCTTGGGATCGGGACAGGGGACTCCCTACGAGCAGTACTTC
CDR3aa: CASSNILGSGQGTPYEQYF
abundance: .
j_gene: TRBJ2-7
len: 19
v_gene: TRBV19
d_gene: TRBD1

CDR3nt: TGTGCCATAAAACTAAGCGGGAGGGCCACCGGGGAGCTGTTTTTT
CDR3aa: CAIKLSGRATGELFF
abundance: .
j_gene: TRBJ2-2
len: 15
v_gene: TRBV10-3
d_gene: TRBD2

CDR3nt: TGCAGCGTTACTACGACTAGCGGGATAGGCGAGCAGTACTTC
CDR3aa: CSVTTTSGIGEQYF
abundance: .
j_gene: TRBJ2-7
len: 14
v_gene: TRBV29-1
d_gene: TRBD2

CDR3nt: TGTGCCAGCAGCCAGGACACCTTAACCTACAATGAGCAGTTCTTC
CDR3aa: CASSQDTLTYNEQFF
abundance: once
j_gene: TRBJ2-1
len: 15
v_gene: TRBV5-6
d_gene: .

CDR3nt: TGCGCCAGCAGCTTGATCGCCCGGGTCGATTCCTATGGCTACACCTTC
CDR3aa: CASSLIARVDSYGYTF
abundance: few
j_gene: TRBJ1-2
len: 16
v_gene: TRBV5-1
d_gene: .

CDR3nt: TGCGCCAGCAGCCAATTGGGACAGGGATCGGTCGAGCAGTACTTC
CDR3aa: CASSQLGQGSVEQYF
abundance: .
j_gene: TRBJ2-7
len: 15
v_gene: TRBV5-1
d_gene: TRBD1

CDR3nt: TGTGCCAGCGGCACAGGGATCACCGGGGAGCTGTTTTTT
CDR3aa: CASGTGITGELFF
abundance: .
j_gene: TRBJ2-2
len: 13
v_gene: TRBV6-1
d_gene: .

CDR3nt: TGTGCCAGCAGTTACGCCGAGGGCTACGAGCAGTACTTC
CDR3aa: CASSYAEGYEQYF
abundance: .
j_gene: TRBJ2-7
len: 13
v_gene: TRBV27
d_gene: .

CDR3nt: TGTGCCAGCAATCTAGACGGGAGGGCCATGTACGAGCAGTACTTC
CDR3aa: CASNLDGRAMYEQYF
abundance: .
j_gene: TRBJ2-7
len: 15
v_gene: TRBV9
d_gene: TRBD2

CDR3nt: TGTGCCTGGACCTTTACTAGCGGGGCCACAGATACGCAGTATTTT
CDR3aa: CAWTFTSGATDTQYF
abundance: .
j_gene: TRBJ2-3
len: 15
v_gene: TRBV30
d_gene: TRBD2